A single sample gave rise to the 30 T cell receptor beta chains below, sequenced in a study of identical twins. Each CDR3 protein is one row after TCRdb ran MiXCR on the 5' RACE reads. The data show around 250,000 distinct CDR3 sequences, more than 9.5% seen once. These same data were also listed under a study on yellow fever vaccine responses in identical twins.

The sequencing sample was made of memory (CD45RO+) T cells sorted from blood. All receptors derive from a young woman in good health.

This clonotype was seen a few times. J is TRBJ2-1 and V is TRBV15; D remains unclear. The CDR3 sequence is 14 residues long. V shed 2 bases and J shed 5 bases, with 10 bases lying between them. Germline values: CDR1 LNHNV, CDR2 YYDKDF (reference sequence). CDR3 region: CATSRTPLHNEQFF. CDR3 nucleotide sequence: TGTGCCACCAGCAGAACCCCGCTACACAATGAGCAGTTCTTC.

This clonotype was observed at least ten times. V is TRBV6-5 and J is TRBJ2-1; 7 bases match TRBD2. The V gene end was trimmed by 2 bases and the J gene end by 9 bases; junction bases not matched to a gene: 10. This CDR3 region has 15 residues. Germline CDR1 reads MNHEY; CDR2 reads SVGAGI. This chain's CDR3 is CASSYGGSGMPEQFF. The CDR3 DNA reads TGTGCCAGCAGTTACGGGGGAAGCGGGATGCCTGAGCAGTTCTTC.

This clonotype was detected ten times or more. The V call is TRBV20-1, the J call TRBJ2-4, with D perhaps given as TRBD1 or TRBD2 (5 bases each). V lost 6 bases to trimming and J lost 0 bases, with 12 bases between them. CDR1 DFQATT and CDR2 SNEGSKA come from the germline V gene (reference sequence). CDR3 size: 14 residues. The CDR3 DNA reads TGCAGTGCGACGGGACCTAAAGCCAAAAACATTCAGTACTTC. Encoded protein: CSATGPKAKNIQYF.

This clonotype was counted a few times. CDR3 sequence: CASSQDSGGADTQYF. Here the CDR3 DNA reads TGCGCCAGCAGCCAAGATTCAGGAGGGGCAGATACGCAGTATTTT. This chain joins TRBV4-3 and TRBJ2-3; a weak D match, TRBD2 (6 bases). The CDR3 has 15 amino acids. Trimming pared 0 bases from V and 4 bases from J, leaving 11 bases between. Looked up from germline, CDR1 is LGHNA and CDR2 is YSLEER.

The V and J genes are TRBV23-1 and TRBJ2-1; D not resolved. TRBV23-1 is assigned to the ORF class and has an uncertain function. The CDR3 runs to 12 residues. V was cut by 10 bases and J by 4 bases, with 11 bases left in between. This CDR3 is CAIGCGYNEQFF. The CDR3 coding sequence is TGCGCCATCGGGTGTGGTTACAATGAGCAGTTCTTC.

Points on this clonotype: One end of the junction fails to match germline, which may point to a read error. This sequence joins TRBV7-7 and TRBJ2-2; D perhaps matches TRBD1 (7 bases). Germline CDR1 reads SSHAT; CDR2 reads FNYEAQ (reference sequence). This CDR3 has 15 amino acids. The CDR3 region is CASSPVQGEAGELFF. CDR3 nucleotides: TGTGCTAGCAGCCCCGTTCAGGGGGAGGCCGGGGAGCTGTTTTTT.

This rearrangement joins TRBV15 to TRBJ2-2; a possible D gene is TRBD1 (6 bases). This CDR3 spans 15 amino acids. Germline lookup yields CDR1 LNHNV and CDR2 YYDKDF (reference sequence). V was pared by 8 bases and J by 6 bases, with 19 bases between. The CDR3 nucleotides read TGTGCCACCGCAATCAGGGACATTATCGCCGGGGAGCTGTTTTTT. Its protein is CATAIRDIIAGELFF.

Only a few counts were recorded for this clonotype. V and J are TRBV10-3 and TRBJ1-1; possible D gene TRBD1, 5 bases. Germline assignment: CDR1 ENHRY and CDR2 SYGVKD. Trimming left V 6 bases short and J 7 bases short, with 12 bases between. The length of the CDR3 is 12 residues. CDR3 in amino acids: CAIRDTAGEAFF. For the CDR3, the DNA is TGTGCCATCAGGGACACAGCCGGTGAAGCTTTCTTT.

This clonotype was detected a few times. CDR3 residues: CASSPGTGPRETQYF. The CDR3 nucleotides are TGTGCCAGCAGTCCAGGGACAGGGCCTCGAGAGACCCAGTACTTC. The genes are TRBV12-3 or TRBV12-4 and TRBJ2-5, with 9 bases matching TRBD1. This CDR3 comprises 15 residues. V gave up 5 bases and J gave up 4 bases; unmatched junction bases: 8.

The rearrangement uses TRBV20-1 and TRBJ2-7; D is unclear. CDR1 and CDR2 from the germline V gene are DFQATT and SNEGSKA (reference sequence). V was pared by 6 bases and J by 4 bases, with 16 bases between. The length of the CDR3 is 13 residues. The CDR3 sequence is CSAPGPAGYEQYF. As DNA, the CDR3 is TGCAGTGCCCCCGGCCCGGCCGGGTACGAGCAGTACTTC.

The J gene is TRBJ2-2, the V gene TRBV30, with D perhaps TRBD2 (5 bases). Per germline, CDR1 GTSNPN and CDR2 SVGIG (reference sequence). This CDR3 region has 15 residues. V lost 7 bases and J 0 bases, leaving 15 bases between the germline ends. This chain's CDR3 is CASTPGVPNTGELFF. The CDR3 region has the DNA TGTGCCTCCACACCCGGGGTCCCGAACACCGGGGAGCTGTTTTTT.

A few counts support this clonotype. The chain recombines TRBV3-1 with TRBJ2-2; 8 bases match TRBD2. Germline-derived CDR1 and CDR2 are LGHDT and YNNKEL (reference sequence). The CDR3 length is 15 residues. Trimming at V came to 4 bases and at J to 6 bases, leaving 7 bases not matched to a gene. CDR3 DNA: TGTGCCAGCAGCCCGGGACTAGGAGGCGCCGGGGAGCTGTTTTTT. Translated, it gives CASSPGLGGAGELFF.

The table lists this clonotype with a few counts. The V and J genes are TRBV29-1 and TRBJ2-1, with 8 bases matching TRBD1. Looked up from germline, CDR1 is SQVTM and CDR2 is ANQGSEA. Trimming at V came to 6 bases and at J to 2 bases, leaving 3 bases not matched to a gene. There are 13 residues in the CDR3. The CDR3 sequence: CSVDRVAYNEQFF. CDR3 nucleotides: TGCAGCGTGGACAGGGTGGCCTACAATGAGCAGTTCTTC.

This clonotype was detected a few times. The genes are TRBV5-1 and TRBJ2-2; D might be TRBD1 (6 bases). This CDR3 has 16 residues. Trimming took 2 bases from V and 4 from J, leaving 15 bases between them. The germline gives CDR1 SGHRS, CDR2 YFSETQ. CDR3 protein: CASSFSDSGGTGELFF. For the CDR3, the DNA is TGCGCCAGCAGCTTTTCGGACAGTGGGGGCACCGGGGAGCTGTTTTTT.

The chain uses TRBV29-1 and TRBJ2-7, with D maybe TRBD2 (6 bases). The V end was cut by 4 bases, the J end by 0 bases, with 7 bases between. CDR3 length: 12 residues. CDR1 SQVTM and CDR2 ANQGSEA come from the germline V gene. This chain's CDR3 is CSVVGSSYEQYF. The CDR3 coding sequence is TGCAGCGTTGTCGGGAGCTCCTACGAGCAGTACTTC.

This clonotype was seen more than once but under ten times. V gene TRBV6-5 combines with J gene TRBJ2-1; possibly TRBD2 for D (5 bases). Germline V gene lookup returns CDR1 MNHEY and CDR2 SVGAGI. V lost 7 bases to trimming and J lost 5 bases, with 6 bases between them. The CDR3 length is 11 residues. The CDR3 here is CASTGNNEQFF. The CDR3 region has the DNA TGTGCCAGCACGGGGAACAATGAGCAGTTCTTC.

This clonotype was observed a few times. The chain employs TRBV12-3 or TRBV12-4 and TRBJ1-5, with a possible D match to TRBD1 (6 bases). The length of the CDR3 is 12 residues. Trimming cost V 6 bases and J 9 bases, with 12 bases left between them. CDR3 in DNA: TGTGCCAGCAGCAGGGGCGGGAGGCCCCAGCATTTT. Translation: CASSRGGRPQHF.

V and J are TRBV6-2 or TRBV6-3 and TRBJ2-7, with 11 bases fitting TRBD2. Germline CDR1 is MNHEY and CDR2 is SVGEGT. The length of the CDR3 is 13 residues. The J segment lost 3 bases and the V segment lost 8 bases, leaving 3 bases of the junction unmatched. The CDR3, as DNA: TGTGCCAGCCATCTAGCGGGAGGCTACGAGCAGTACTTC. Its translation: CASHLAGGYEQYF.

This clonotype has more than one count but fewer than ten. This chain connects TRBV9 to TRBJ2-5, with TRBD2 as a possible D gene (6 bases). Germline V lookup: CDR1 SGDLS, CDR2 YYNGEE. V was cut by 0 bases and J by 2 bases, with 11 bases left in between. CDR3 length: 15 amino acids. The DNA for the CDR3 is TGTGCCAGCAGCGTAGGGAGCGGGTTTCAAGAGACCCAGTACTTC. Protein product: CASSVGSGFQETQYF.

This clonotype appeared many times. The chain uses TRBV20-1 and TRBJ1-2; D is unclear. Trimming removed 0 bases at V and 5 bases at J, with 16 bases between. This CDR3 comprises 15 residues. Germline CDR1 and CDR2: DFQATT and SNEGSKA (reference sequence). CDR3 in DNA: TGCAGTGCTAGAGAAATAATTAGGACGTCTTATGGCTACACCTTC. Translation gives CSAREIIRTSYGYTF.

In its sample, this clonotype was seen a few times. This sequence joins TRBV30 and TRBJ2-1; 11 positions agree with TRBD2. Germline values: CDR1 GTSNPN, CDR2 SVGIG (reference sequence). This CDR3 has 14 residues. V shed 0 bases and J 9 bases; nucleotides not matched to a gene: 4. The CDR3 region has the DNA TGTGCCTGGAGTGTACATAGCGGGAGGGGTGAGCAGTTCTTC. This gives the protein CAWSVHSGRGEQFF.

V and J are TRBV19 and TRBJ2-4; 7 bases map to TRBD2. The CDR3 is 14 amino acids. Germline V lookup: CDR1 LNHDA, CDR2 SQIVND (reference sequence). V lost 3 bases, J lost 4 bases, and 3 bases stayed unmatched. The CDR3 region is CASSIVSGKNIQYF. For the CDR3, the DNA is TGTGCCAGTAGTATCGTTAGCGGGAAAAACATTCAGTACTTC.

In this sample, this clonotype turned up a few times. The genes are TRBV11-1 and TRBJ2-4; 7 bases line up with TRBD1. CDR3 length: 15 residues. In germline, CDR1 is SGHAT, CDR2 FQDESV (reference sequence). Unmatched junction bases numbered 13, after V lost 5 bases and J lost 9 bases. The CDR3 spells CASSPGQSVIGIQYF. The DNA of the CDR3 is TGTGCCAGCAGCCCGGGACAGTCGGTCATAGGCATTCAGTACTTC.

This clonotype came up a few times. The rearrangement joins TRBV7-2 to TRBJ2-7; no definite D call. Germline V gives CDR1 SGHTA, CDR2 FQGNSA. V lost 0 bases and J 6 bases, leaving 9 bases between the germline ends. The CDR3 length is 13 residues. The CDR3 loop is CASSLAWSREQYF. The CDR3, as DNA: TGTGCCAGCAGCTTAGCTTGGTCCCGCGAGCAGTACTTC.

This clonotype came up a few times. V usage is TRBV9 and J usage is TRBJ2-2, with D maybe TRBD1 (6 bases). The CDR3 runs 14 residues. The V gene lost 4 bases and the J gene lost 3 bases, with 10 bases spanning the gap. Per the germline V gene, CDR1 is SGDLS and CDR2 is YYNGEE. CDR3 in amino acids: CASSQDRYTGELFF. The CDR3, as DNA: TGTGCCAGCAGCCAGGACAGATACACCGGGGAGCTGTTTTTT.

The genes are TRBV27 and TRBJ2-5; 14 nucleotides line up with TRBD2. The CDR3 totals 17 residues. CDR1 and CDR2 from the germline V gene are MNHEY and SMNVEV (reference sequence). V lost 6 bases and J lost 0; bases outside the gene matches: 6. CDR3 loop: CASRPGLAGEYQETQYF. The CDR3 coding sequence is TGTGCCAGCAGACCGGGACTAGCGGGAGAGTACCAAGAGACCCAGTACTTC.

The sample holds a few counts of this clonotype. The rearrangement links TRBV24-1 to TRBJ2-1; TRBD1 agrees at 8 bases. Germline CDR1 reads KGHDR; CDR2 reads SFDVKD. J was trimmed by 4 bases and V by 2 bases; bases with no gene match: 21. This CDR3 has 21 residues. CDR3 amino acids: CATSDSVVDREGTTLYNEQFF. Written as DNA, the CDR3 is TGTGCCACCAGTGATTCAGTGGTGGACAGGGAAGGCACTACGTTATACAATGAGCAGTTCTTC.

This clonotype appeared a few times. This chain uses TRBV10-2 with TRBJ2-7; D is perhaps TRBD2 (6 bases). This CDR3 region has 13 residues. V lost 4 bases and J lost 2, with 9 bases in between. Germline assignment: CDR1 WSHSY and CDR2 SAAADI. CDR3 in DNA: TGCGCCAGCAGTGGGGCGGGGACCTACGAGCAGTACTTC. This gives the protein CASSGAGTYEQYF.

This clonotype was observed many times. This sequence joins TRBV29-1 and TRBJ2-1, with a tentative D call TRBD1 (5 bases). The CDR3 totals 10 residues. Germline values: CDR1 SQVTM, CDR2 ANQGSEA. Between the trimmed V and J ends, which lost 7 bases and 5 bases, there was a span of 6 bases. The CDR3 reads CSGGNNEQFF. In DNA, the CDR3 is TGCAGCGGGGGCAACAATGAGCAGTTCTTC.

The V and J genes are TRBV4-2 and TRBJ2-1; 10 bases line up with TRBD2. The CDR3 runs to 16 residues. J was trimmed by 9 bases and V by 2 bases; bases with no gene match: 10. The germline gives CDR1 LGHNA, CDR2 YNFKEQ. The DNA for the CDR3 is TGTGCCAGCAGCCAATCTGGGGCTAGCGGGAGACCTGAGCAGTTCTTC. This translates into CASSQSGASGRPEQFF.